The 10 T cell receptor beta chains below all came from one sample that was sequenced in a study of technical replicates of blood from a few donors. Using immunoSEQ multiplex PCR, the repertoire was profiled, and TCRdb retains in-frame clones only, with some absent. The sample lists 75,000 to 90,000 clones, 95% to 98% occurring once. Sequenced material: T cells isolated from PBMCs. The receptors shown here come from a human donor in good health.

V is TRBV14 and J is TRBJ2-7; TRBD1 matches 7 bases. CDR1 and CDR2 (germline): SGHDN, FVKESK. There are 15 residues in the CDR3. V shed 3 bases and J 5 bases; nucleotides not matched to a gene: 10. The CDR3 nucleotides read TGTGCCAGCAGCCATAAGGTGACAGGGTCAGACGAGCAGTACTTC. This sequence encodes CASSHKVTGSDEQYF.

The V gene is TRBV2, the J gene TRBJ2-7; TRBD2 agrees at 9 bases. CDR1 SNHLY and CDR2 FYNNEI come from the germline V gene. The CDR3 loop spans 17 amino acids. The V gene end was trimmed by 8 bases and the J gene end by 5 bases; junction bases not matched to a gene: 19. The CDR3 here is CASVVGGLSGSFNEQYF. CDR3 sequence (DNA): TGTGCCAGCGTGGTGGGGGGCCTTAGCGGGAGTTTCAACGAGCAGTACTTC.

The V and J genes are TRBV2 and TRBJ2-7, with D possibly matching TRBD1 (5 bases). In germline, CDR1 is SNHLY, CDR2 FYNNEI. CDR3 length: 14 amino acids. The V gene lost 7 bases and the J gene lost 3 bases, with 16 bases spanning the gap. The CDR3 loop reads CASTPTDKGYEQYF. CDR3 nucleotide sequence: TGTGCCAGCACCCCGACAGATAAGGGCTACGAGCAGTACTTC. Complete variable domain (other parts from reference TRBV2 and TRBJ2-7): EPEVTQTPSHQVTQMGQEVILRCVPISNHLYFYWYRQILGQKVEFLVSFYNNEISEKSEIFDDQFSVERPDGSNFTLKIRSTKLEDSAMYFCASTPTDKGYEQYFGPGTRLTVT.

The CDR3 bases are TGCGCCAGCAGCCAAGCACTAGCGGGACTCATATCCTACGAGCAGTACTTC. Amino acids: CASSQALAGLISYEQYF. This chain uses TRBV4-3 with TRBJ2-7; 10 positions match TRBD2. V lost 1 base and J lost 1; bases outside the gene matches: 7. CDR3 length: 17 residues. Germline V CDR1 and CDR2: LGHNA, YSLEER.

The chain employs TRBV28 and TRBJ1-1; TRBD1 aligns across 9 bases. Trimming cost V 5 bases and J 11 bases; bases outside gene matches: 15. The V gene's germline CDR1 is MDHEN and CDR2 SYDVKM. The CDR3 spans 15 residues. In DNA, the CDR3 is TGTGCCAGCAGTCCCAGCAGAATCAACAGGGGGCGGGCTTTCTTT. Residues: CASSPSRINRGRAFF.

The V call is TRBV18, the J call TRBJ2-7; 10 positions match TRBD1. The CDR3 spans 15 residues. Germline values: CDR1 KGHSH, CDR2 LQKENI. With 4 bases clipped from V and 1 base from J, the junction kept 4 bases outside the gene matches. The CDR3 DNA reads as TGTGCCAGCTCACAAGGGACAGGGGAGTCCTACGAGCAGTACTTC. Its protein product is CASSQGTGESYEQYF. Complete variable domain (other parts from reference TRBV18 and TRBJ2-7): NAGVMQNPRHLVRRRGQEARLRCSPMKGHSHVYWYRQLPEEGLKFMVYLQKENIIDESGMPKERFSAEFPKEGPSILRIQQVVRGDSAAYFCASSQGTGESYEQYFGPGTRLTVT.

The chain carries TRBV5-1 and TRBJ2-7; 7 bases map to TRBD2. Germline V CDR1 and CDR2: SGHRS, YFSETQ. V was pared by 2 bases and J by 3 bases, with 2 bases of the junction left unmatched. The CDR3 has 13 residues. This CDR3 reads CASSFGTNYEQYF. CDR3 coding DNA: TGCGCCAGCAGCTTCGGGACTAACTACGAGCAGTACTTC.

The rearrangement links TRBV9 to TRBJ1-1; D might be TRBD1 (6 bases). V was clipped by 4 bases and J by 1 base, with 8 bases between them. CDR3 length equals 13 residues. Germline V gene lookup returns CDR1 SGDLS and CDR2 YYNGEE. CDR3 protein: CASSQQGNTEAFF. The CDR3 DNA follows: TGTGCCAGCAGCCAACAGGGGAACACTGAAGCTTTCTTT.

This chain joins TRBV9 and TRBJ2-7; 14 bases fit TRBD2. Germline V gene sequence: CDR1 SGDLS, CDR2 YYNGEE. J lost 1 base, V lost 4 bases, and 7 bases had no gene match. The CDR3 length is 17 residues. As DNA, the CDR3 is TGTGCCAGCAGCACTCCGGGACTAGCGGGAGATTCCTACGAGCAGTACTTC. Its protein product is CASSTPGLAGDSYEQYF.

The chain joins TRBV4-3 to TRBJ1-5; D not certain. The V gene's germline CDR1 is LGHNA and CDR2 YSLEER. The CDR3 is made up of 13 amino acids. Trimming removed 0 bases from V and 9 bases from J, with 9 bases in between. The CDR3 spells CASSQEFRAPQHF. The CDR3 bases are TGCGCCAGCAGCCAAGAGTTTCGAGCGCCCCAGCATTTT.